The table lists the clone carrying this T cell receptor (beta chain) with a count of one. The data are from a study of CD8 T cells in Susac syndrome. Peripheral blood CD8+ and CD4+ T cells were profiled by TCR beta sequencing. Each multiple sclerosis control was a treatment-naive patient with relapsing-remitting disease that was either stable or active. TEMRA cells were enriched by FACS, while CD8+ and CD4+ T cells were obtained through a negative isolation that was performed magnetically. The CDR3 spans 13 residues. Germline loops: CDR1 DFQATT, CDR2 SNEGSKA (reference sequence). V shed 3 bases and J shed 5 bases, with 13 bases lying between them. It was with random hexamers that about 0.45 to 1 ug RNA was reverse transcribed. Across 54 Vbeta and 13 Jbeta, TCR beta CDR3 was amplified with immunoSEQ multiplex PCR. One entry per CDR3 protein, called by TCRdb with MiXCR from the immunoSEQ multiplex PCR reads. In the table there are about 140,000 distinct CDR3 sequences, 95% of which are singletons.

V usage is TRBV20-1 and J usage is TRBJ1-2, with a possible D match to TRBD1 (6 bases). The sample comprised CD4+ T cells from PBMCs. The receptor comes from a human donor with multiple sclerosis. The CDR3 loop reads CSASQGSGYGYTF. Here the CDR3 DNA reads TGCAGTGCTAGTCAGGGGTCCGGTTATGGCTACACCTTC.